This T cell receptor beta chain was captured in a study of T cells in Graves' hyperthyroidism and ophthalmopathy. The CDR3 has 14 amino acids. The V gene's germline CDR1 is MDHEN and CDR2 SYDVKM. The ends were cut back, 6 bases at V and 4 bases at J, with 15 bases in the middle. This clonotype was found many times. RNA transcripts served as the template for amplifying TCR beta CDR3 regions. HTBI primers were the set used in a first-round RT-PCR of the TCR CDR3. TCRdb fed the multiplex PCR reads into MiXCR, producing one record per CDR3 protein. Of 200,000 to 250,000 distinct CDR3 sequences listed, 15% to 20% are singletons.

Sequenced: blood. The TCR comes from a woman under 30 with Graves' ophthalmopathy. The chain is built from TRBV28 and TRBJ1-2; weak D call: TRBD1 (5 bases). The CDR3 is CASSSGRTFYGYTF. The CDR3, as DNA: TGTGCCAGCAGCTCGGGTCGGACATTCTATGGCTACACCTTC.